This T cell receptor (beta chain) derives from a study of T cell repertoires in cytomegalovirus infection. Study overall: In the study, CMV epitopes included recently identified HLA-C-restricted and well-studied HLA-B-restricted ones. CMV infection and matching HLA type were both indicated by public TCR beta signatures.

The table lists this clonotype with a few counts. Its antigen is still unknown. TCRdb re-called the reads with MiXCR, one entry per CDR3 protein. The sample lists fewer than 1,000,000 distinct CDR3 sequences; roughly 30% were seen once. The ends were cut back, 3 bases at V and 3 bases at J, with 10 bases in the middle. The CDR3 consists of 14 residues. Germline V gene sequence: CDR1 SEHNR, CDR2 FQNEAQ (reference sequence). Study-wide results and caveats: Frequencies of public TCR beta families were cumulated, and this identified carriers of CMV plus the relevant HLA. Predominance within the ex vivo response was attributable to HLA-C-restricted CMV-specific TCR beta clonotypes.

The material sequenced was cultured CD8+ T cells from PBMCs, taken from culture after CMV antigen stimulation. The clonotype was recovered from a human donor in good health (CMV status not recorded). Some clones in this sample may be carry-over from other donors' samples. The chain carries TRBV7-9 and TRBJ2-3; D not resolved. The CDR3 DNA reads TGTGCCAGCAGCTTTGAGAAATTTACAGATACGCAGTATTTT. This codes for CASSFEKFTDTQYF. Looking up the rest from reference TRBV7-9 and TRBJ2-3 gives the full variable domain: DTGVSQNPRHKITKRGQNVTFRCDPISEHNRLYWYRQTLGQGPEFLTYFQNEAQLEKSRLLSDRFSAERPKGSFSTLEIQRTEQGDSAMYLCASSFEKFTDTQYFGPGTRLTVL.